This T cell receptor beta chain stems from a study of OX40 agonist ivuxolimab in advanced cancers. As for the study more broadly: Ivuxolimab was a fully human IgG2 agonistic monoclonal antibody targeting the costimulatory receptor OX40 (CD134). Intravenous ivuxolimab was administered to patients every 2 weeks at six dose levels: 0.01, 0.1, 0.3, 1.5, 3 and 10 mg/kg. Among the approximately 50 dose-escalation patients, approximately 20 had hepatocellular carcinoma, 15 or so melanoma, 9 renal cell carcinoma and 9 head and neck cancer. A male proportion of 70% to 90% and a mean age of about 60 years, ranging from about 20 to 79, were recorded for the dose-escalation cohort. Patients were allowed to have had prior anti-PD-1, anti-PD-L1 or anti-CTLA-4 therapy, and approximately 41% of the dose-escalation patients had previously received checkpoint inhibitors. Partial responses were achieved by three dose-escalation patients, of whom one had hepatocellular carcinoma and two had cutaneous melanoma. Peripheral TCRbeta sequencing was intended to test whether TCR sequence diversity was altered and clonal T-cell expansion was caused by ivuxolimab. The paper covers the monotherapy dose-escalation part of the phase I ivuxolimab trial, which included N = 52 patients. Results and caveats for the whole study, not just this receptor: On average, CD8+ T cells showed more expanded clones than CD4+ T cells after ivuxolimab. The antigen specificity of the peripheral T cells that underwent clonal expansion was not determined. In the 0.1-3.0 mg/kg groups, partial responders were among the patients with the lowest normalized peripheral clonal expansion, particularly in CD8+ T cells. At doses from 0.1 to 3.0 mg/kg, clonal expansion was seen in both CD4+ and CD8+ blood T cells between baseline and week 6. Low levels of normalized T-cell clonal expansion were also seen in some nonresponding patients.

Genomic DNA was isolated from the sorted cells so that the TCRbeta CDR3 region could be sequenced. TCRbeta CDR3 regions were sequenced using the immunoSEQ Assay. Not all clones reach the TCRdb copy of this immuneACCESS table, which keeps in-frame sequences only. Checked studies attribute under half of the gap to unresolved V genes and leave the rest unexplained. The table for this sample lists 67,000 or so clones; 70% to 90% of them were counted only once. Of the sample, 1.1% is held by the ten largest clones. Patients with autoimmune disease history or receiving systemic immunosuppression were excluded from the trial. Peripheral blood for TCR sequencing was collected from all dose cohorts at baseline, on cycle 4 day 1, and on cycle 7 day 1. Samples were obtained from an open-label, multicenter, first-in-human phase I dose-escalation trial of ivuxolimab. Adults with locally advanced or metastatic melanoma, renal cell, hepatocellular, or head and neck squamous cell carcinoma were enrolled in the trial. Before TCR sequencing, CD4+ T cells and CD8+ T cells from peripheral blood were sorted into separate populations.

Trimming at the junction amounts to 2 bases on V and 10 bases on J, and the germline ends lie 15 bases apart. The germline V gene sets CDR1 to SGHTA and CDR2 to FQGNSA. Taken from cysteine to phenylalanine, the CDR3 has 14 residues. The retained sequence is limited to the CDR3, 42 bases, with the frame set at the first base. On this clone itself: Its antigen is unknown. Base-call qualities are not available, and no considerably larger clone is one nucleotide away.

This TCR derives from an adult with an advanced solid tumor such as melanoma, head and neck, liver or kidney cancer. The chain was built from TRBV7-2 and TRBJ2-4; the D gene is possibly TRBD1 or TRBD2, with 5 bases matching each. The specimen comprised CD4+ or CD8+ T cells sorted from blood, sampled in a trial of the OX40 agonist ivuxolimab. CDR3 sequence: CASSLFGGEEIQYF. The nucleotide sequence reads as follows: TGTGCCAGCAGCTTATTTGGGGGAGAGGAAATTCAGTACTTC.